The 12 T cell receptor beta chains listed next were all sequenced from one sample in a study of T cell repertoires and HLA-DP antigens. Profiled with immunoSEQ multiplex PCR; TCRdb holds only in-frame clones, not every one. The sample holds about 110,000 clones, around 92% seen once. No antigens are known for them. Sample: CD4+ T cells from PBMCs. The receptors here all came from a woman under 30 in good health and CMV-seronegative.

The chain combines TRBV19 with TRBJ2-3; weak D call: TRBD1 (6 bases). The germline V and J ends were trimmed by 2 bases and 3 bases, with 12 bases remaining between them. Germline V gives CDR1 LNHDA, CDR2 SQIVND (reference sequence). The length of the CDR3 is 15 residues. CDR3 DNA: TGTGCCAGTAGTATACCCAGGGGCCGGACAGATACGCAGTATTTT. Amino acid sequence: CASSIPRGRTDTQYF.

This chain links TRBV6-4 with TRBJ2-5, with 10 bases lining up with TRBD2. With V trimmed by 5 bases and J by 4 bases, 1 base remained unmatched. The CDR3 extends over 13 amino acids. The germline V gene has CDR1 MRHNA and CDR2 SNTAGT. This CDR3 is CASSRLAGETQYF. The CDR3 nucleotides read TGTGCCAGCAGTAGACTAGCGGGAGAGACCCAGTACTTC.

The CDR3 loop is CASSLPESQGRRDTQYF. The CDR3 DNA is TGCGCCAGCAGCCTACCGGAGTCACAGGGGAGGAGAGATACGCAGTATTTT. The rearrangement joins TRBV5-1 to TRBJ2-3; tentatively, D is TRBD1 (7 bases). Trimming stripped 4 bases from V and 5 bases from J, with 23 bases between. Germline V gene lookup returns CDR1 SGHRS and CDR2 YFSETQ. The CDR3 runs to 17 residues.

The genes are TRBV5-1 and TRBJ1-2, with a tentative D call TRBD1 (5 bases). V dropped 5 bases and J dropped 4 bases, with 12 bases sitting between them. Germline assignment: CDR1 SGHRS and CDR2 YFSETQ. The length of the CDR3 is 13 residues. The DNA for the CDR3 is TGCGCCAGCAGTTTTGACAGTCCCTATGGCTACACCTTC. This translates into CASSFDSPYGYTF.

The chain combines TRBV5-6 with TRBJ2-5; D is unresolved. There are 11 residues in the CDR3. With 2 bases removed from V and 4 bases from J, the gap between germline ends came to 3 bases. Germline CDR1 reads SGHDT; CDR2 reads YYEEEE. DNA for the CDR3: TGTGCCAGCAGCTTCGGAGAGACCCAGTACTTC. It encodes CASSFGETQYF.

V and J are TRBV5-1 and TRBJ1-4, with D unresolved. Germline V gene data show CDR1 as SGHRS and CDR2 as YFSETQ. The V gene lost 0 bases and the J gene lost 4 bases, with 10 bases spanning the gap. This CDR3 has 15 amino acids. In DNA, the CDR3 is TGCGCCAGCAGCTTGGAGGACGGATTTAATGAAAAACTGTTTTTT. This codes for CASSLEDGFNEKLFF.

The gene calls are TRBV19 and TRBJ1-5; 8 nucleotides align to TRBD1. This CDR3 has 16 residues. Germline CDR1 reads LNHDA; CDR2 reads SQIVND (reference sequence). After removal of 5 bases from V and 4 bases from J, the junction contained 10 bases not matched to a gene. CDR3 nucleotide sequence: TGTGCCAGTAGTGACCTGACAGGGGACCGAAATCAGCCCCAGCATTTT. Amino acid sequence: CASSDLTGDRNQPQHF.

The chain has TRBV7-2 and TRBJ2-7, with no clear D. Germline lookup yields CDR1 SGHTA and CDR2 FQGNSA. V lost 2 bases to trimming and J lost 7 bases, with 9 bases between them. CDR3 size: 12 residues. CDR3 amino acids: CASSLIRGEQYF. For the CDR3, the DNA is TGTGCCAGCAGCTTAATACGAGGAGAGCAGTACTTC.

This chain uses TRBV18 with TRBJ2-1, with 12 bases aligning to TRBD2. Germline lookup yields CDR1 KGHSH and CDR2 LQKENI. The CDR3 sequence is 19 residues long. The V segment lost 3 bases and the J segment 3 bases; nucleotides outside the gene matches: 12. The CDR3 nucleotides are TGTGCCAGCTCACCCCAACCTAGCGGGAGGGCCATGTTCTACAATGAGCAGTTCTTC. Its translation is CASSPQPSGRAMFYNEQFF. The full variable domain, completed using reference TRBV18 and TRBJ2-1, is NAGVMQNPRHLVRRRGQEARLRCSPMKGHSHVYWYRQLPEEGLKFMVYLQKENIIDESGMPKERFSAEFPKEGPSILRIQQVVRGDSAAYFCASSPQPSGRAMFYNEQFFGPGTRLTVL.

Here the CDR3 reads CASSPPPPWGDYSPLHF. CDR3 DNA: TGTGCCAGCAGCCCCCCTCCGCCCTGGGGGGATTATTCACCCCTCCACTTT. This rearrangement joins TRBV21-1 to TRBJ1-6. TRBV21-1 is designated a pseudogene. This CDR3 has 17 amino acids.

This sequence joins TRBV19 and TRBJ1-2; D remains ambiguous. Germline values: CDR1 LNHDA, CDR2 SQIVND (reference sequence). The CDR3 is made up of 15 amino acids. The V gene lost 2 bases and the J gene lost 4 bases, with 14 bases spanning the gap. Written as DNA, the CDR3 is TGTGCCAGTAGTATATACTCCTCCATCTTCTATGGCTACACCTTC. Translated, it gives CASSIYSSIFYGYTF.

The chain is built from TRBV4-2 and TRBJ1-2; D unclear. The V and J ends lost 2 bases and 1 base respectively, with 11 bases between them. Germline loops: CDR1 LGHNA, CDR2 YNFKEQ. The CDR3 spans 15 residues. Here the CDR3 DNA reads TGTGCCAGCAGCCAAATGAACAGTATTAACTATGGCTACACCTTC. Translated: CASSQMNSINYGYTF.